The next 6 T cell receptor beta chains were all read from a single sample in a study of T cell responses to AZD1222 COVID-19 vaccine. TCRdb's copy holds only in-frame clones and misses some; the assay was immunoSEQ multiplex PCR. The data show some 120,000 clones, 80% to 90% seen once. Sequenced here: peripheral blood, sampled on day 0 of AZD1222 vaccination. Receptors originate from an adult in good health.

This chain connects TRBV9 to TRBJ2-7; D is unresolved. The CDR3 is made up of 13 amino acids. V was cut by 4 bases and J by 3 bases, with 11 bases left in between. Germline V gives CDR1 SGDLS, CDR2 YYNGEE. This chain's CDR3 is CASSSSPLYEQYF. In DNA, the CDR3 is TGTGCCAGCAGCTCATCCCCTCTCTACGAGCAGTACTTC.

The chain couples TRBV27 to TRBJ2-2; D not certain. The CDR3 length is 16 residues. V was pared by 8 bases and J by 1 base, with 17 bases between. Germline V gives CDR1 MNHEY, CDR2 SMNVEV (reference sequence). In DNA, the CDR3 is TGTGCCAGCTGGATGGCCGGGCCGTGGAACACCGGGGAGCTGTTTTTT. It encodes CASWMAGPWNTGELFF.

This clone was counted once. The chain has TRBV18 and TRBJ1-5; D may be TRBD1 (5 bases). V gave up 1 base and J gave up 7 bases, with 17 bases separating them. The CDR3 contains 16 residues. CDR1 is KGHSH and CDR2 is LQKENI in the germline V gene. The CDR3 protein is CASSPLGDLSGQPQHF. The CDR3 DNA reads TGTGCCAGCTCACCACTGGGGGATTTATCAGGCCAGCCCCAGCATTTT.

A few counts support this clone. CDR3 nucleotides: TGTGCCAGCAGTTTTCTAGCGGGGGGGCAGTTCTTC. Translating gives CASSFLAGGQFF. J is TRBJ2-1 and V is TRBV27, with TRBD2 identical over 11 bases. V shed 3 bases and J 12 bases; nucleotides not matched to a gene: 1. This CDR3 is built from 12 residues. Germline V gives CDR1 MNHEY, CDR2 SMNVEV (reference sequence).

This clone has just one count. CDR3 coding DNA: TGCAGCGCCGCGAGGACAGGGGGCACCGGGGAGCTGTTTTTT. Protein product: CSAARTGGTGELFF. The chain uses TRBV29-1 and TRBJ2-2, with 10 bases that match TRBD1. CDR1 SQVTM and CDR2 ANQGSEA come from the germline V gene. V was pared by 7 bases and J by 4 bases, with 6 bases of the junction left unmatched. This CDR3 has 14 residues.

The J gene is TRBJ1-2, the V gene TRBV9; D might be TRBD1 (5 bases). The CDR3 is 15 residues long. Germline values: CDR1 SGDLS, CDR2 YYNGEE. The V end was cut by 3 bases, the J end by 6 bases, with 18 bases between. CDR3 nucleotide sequence: TGTGCCAGCAGCGCTGCATCCGGGACGTACGATGGCTACACCTTC. This encodes CASSAASGTYDGYTF.